The rows below give T cell receptor beta chains drawn from one sample of a study of cytomegalovirus exposure and HLA in healthy donors. The assay was immunoSEQ multiplex PCR, and TCRdb's table has in-frame clones only and misses some. Of over 50,000 clones listed, around 83% are singletons. Material for sequencing was PBMCs. The receptors stem from a man between 40 and 49 years old in good health and CMV-seronegative. The CDR3 runs from the conserved cysteine through the conserved F or W. D genes are given only for firm matches. Size is omitted from some rows. Given values are once, few, many or a class for expanded clones.

j_call	clone_size	v_call	d_call	cdr3_aa	cdr3_nt
TRBJ1-2	few	TRBV6-1	.	CASSDAQRVSYGYTF	TGTGCCAGCAGTGACGCCCAGAGGGTGAGCTATGGCTACACCTTC
TRBJ1-2	few	TRBV7-8	TRBD1	CASSHRDRNYGYTF	TGTGCCAGCAGCCATAGGGACAGGAACTATGGCTACACCTTC
TRBJ1-1	.	TRBV4-3	TRBD1	CASSQGTGALNTEAFF	TGCGCCAGCAGCCAAGGGACAGGAGCCCTGAACACTGAAGCTTTCTTT
TRBJ1-6	.	TRBV2	.	CASTEGHGDSPLHF	TGTGCCAGCACTGAGGGACATGGGGATTCACCCCTCCACTTT
TRBJ2-5	.	TRBV4-1	TRBD1	CASSLGNGQGAETQYF	TGCGCCAGCAGCCTCGGAAACGGACAGGGGGCCGAGACCCAGTACTTC
TRBJ2-5	.	TRBV7-9	.	CASSLAVGAETQYF	TGTGCCAGCAGCTTAGCGGTTGGAGCTGAGACCCAGTACTTC
TRBJ1-3	few	TRBV7-2	.	CASSLAGRSGNTIYF	TGTGCCAGCAGCTTAGCGGGCAGGTCAGGAAACACCATATATTTT
TRBJ1-6	.	TRBV6-1	.	CASSEAHLHFYNSPLHF	TGTGCCAGCAGTGAAGCTCACCTCCACTTCTATAATTCACCCCTCCACTTT
TRBJ1-2	.	TRBV18	.	CASSPVGQDNYGYTF	TGTGCCAGCTCACCAGTGGGACAAGATAACTATGGCTACACCTTC
TRBJ2-5	.	TRBV10-1	.	CASSVGRRETQYF	TGCGCCAGCAGTGTGGGCAGAAGAGAGACCCAGTACTTC
TRBJ1-1	.	TRBV7-2	TRBD1	CASSLRSTGETEAFF	TGTGCCAGCAGCTTAAGGAGTACAGGGGAGACTGAAGCTTTCTTT
TRBJ2-7	.	TRBV18	.	CASSPVPGVYEQYF	TGTGCCAGCTCACCAGTCCCAGGGGTGTACGAGCAGTACTTC
TRBJ2-6	medium-sized	TRBV4-3	.	CASSQDWTAGANVLTF	TGCGCCAGCAGCCAAGATTGGACAGCTGGGGCCAACGTCCTGACTTTC
TRBJ2-5	once	TRBV5-6	TRBD1	CASSLVRGQETQYF	TGTGCCAGCAGCTTGGTCAGGGGGCAAGAGACCCAGTACTTC